This T cell receptor (beta chain) was identified in a study of long-term antiretroviral therapy in people with HIV. Study information: A decade or so separates the oldest specimens from the later 2015 immediate-ART recommendation.

The libraries were made with immunoSEQ v3.0 at survey level. Produced via immunoSEQ multiplex PCR; TCRdb's table is partial and in-frame only. This sample carries some 19,000 clones, around 86% of them seen once, and the ten largest clones take 10% to 13%. A note on this clone: What it binds is not known.

Broader study findings: Diversity remained lower than transplant donor controls, even though it increased after ART.

At least one PBMC sample before ART and at least two after were required. Before they underwent DNA extraction, samples held about 1-11 million cryopreserved PBMC. Germline V gives CDR1 SGHTA, CDR2 FQGNSA. V lost 5 bases and J lost 0, with 11 bases in between. The CDR3 is 15 residues long. This receptor was identified in a man aged 35-49 years with HIV. Sequenced here: unsorted PBMCs, sampled 0.5 years after starting antiretroviral therapy. The V gene is TRBV7-2, the J gene TRBJ1-5; the D is unclear. The CDR3 is CASSPLAGSNQPQHF. The CDR3 DNA reads as TGTGCCAGCAGCCCGCTGGCCGGTAGCAATCAGCCCCAGCATTTT.